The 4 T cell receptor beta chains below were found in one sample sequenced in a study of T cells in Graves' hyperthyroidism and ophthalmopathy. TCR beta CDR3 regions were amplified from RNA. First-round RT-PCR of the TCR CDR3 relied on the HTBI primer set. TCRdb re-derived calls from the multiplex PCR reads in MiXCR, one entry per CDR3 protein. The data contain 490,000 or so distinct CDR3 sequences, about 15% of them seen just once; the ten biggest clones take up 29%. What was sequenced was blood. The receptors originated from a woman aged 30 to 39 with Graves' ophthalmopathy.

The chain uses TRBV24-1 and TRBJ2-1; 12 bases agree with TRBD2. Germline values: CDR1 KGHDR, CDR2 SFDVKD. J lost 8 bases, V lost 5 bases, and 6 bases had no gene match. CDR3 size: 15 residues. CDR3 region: CATSATSGRTDEQFF. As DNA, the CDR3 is TGTGCCACCAGTGCCACTAGCGGGAGGACAGATGAGCAGTTCTTC.

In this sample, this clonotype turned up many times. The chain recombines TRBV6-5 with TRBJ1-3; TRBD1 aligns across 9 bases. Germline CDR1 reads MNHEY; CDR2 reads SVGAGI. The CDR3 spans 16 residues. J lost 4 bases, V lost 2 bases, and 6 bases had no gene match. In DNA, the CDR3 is TGTGCCAGCAGTTACGCAACCGGGACAGGGGGAAACACCATATATTTT. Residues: CASSYATGTGGNTIYF.

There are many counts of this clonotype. The DNA of the CDR3 is TGTGCCACCGTTCCCTCTACTAGCGGGTCCTACGAGCAGTACTTC. Residues: CATVPSTSGSYEQYF. The V and J genes are TRBV6-2 or TRBV6-3 and TRBJ2-7, with 9 bases matching TRBD2. J was trimmed by 1 base and V by 10 bases; bases with no gene match: 11. Germline CDR1 and CDR2: MNHEY and SVGEGT. This CDR3 is 15 amino acids long.

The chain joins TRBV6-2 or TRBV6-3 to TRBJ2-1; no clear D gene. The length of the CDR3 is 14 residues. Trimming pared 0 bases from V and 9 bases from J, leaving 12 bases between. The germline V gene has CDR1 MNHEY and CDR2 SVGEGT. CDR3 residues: CASSYSTRVGEQFF. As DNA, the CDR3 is TGTGCCAGCAGTTACTCGACGCGTGTGGGTGAGCAGTTCTTC.